A selection of T cell receptor beta chains follows, all from one sample in a study of CD8+CD57+ T cells in acquired aplastic anemia. TCRdb re-called the reads through MiXCR, storing one row per CDR3 protein. This table has about 400,000 distinct CDR3 sequences, 60% to 80% appearing once. Sequenced sample: sorted CD4+, CD8+, or CD8+CD57+ T cells (not recorded which) from PBMCs. All receptors derive from a human donor in good health, serving as a control. The CDR3 runs from the conserved cysteine through the conserved F or W. A D gene is named only where the DNA matches it firmly. A clone size is listed for some rows: how often the clone was seen (once, few, many), or a class if it is expanded.

v_call	clone_size	j_call	d_call	cdr3_nt	cdr3_aa
TRBV6-1	many	TRBJ2-2	TRBD1	TGTGCCAGCAGGGCAGGGGGCGACACCGGGGAGCTGTTTTTT	CASRAGGDTGELFF
TRBV5-5	-	TRBJ2-7	-	TGTGCCAGCAGCTGTGCAGGGTGTTACGAGCAGTGCTTC	CASSCAGCYEQCF
TRBV20-1	-	TRBJ1-2	-	TGCAGTGCTAGAGGGGCCAATGCTCGTTATGGCTACACCTTC	CSARGANARYGYTF
TRBV11-2	-	TRBJ2-7	-	TGTGCCAGCAGCTTGCATGAAAAACACGAGCAGTACTTC	CASSLHEKHEQYF
TRBV9	-	TRBJ2-3	-	TGTGCCAGCAGCCGGGACCCTAACTCTGGTTCCCCCTATTTT	CASSRDPNSGSPYF
TRBV30	few	TRBJ1-5	-	TGTGCCTGGAGTGCCGGGACCCAGAACAATCAGCCCCAGCATTTT	CAWSAGTQNNQPQHF
TRBV11-3	-	TRBJ2-5	TRBD1	TGTGCCGCCGGCGAGGACAGGTCGGGCGGAGAGACCCAGTACTTC	CAAGEDRSGGETQYF
TRBV6-2/TRBV6-3	-	TRBJ1-5	-	TGTGCCAGCATTGATTCGGGTCCAACGCAGAATCAGCCCCAGCATTTT	CASIDSGPTQNQPQHF
TRBV7-2	few	TRBJ2-3	-	TGTGCCAGCAGCTTACCCCTTCCTAGCACAGATACGCAGTATTTT	CASSLPLPSTDTQYF
TRBV12-3/TRBV12-4	-	TRBJ2-7	-	TGTGCCACCGGATTCAGATCAAACTCCTACGAGCAGTACTTC	CATGFRSNSYEQYF
TRBV12-3/TRBV12-4	many	TRBJ1-5	TRBD1	TGTGCCAGCAGCCCCTTGACAGGGGTCAATCAGCCCCAGCATTTT	CASSPLTGVNQPQHF
TRBV3-1	many	TRBJ2-5	-	TGTGCCAGCACCCCGTCGTGGACAGAGACCCAGTACTTC	CASTPSWTETQYF
TRBV7-3	-	TRBJ1-5	TRBD1	TGTGCCAGCAGCAGACAGGGTTCGGGGGGTCAGCCCCAGCATTTT	CASSRQGSGGQPQHF
TRBV5-4	-	TRBJ2-5	-	TGTGCCAGCAGCTTGGGAGGGAGGCAAGAGACCCAGTACTTC	CASSLGGRQETQYF
TRBV7-2	-	TRBJ1-2	-	TGTGCCAGCAGCTTAGCAAGACGGGAAAAATATGGCTTCACCTTC	CASSLARREKYGFTF
TRBV27	many	TRBJ2-3	TRBD1	TGTGCCAGCAGTTTACCCCTCGGGACAGGGGATGGGGATACGCAGTATTTT	CASSLPLGTGDGDTQYF
TRBV24-1	-	TRBJ2-3	TRBD2	TGTGCCACACCTGACAAGCGGGGGGGCTCGGATACGCAGTATTTT	CATPDKRGGSDTQYF
TRBV24-1	-	TRBJ1-6	TRBD1	TGTGCCACCAGTGATTCGGGACAGCTAAATTCACCCCTCCACTTT	CATSDSGQLNSPLHF
TRBV7-8	-	TRBJ1-1	-	TGTGCCAGCAGCCAAGCGAGGACATACACTGAGGCTTTCTTT	CASSQARTYTEAFF
TRBV12-3/TRBV12-4	many	TRBJ1-5	-	TGTGCCAGCAGTTTAGGCTACAGAAATCAGCCCCAGCATTTT	CASSLGYRNQPQHF
TRBV7-2	-	TRBJ1-4	-	TGCGCCAGCAGCCCGAGGGGAGTTGATGAAAAACTGTTTTTT	CASSPRGVDEKLFF
TRBV5-1	many	TRBJ1-6	-	TGCGCCAGCAGCTTGGCCGGGGGGACAACTAAGAATTCACCCCTCCACTTT	CASSLAGGTTKNSPLHF
TRBV10-3	-	TRBJ1-2	-	TGTGCCATCAGTGAGCGCAGGGAGGTCTATCGCTACACCTTC	CAISERREVYRYTF
TRBV7-9	once	TRBJ1-4	-	TGTGCCAGCAGCACCTCCGGGACGAGCCTAGCCTACGAGTTTTTT	CASSTSGTSLAYEFF
TRBV18	many	TRBJ2-3	-	TGTGCCAGCTCGCCTGCTAGTCAGGGCACAGATACGCAGTATTTT	CASSPASQGTDTQYF
TRBV6-6	-	TRBJ1-5	TRBD1	TGCGCCGACGAGGGGCATAATCCGGGACAGGGTAGGAATCAGCCCCAGCATTTT	CADEGHNPGQGRNQPQHF
TRBV7-2	-	TRBJ1-5	-	TGTGCCAGCAGCCCGTACGGGACGCCCCAGCATTTT	CASSPYGTPQHF
TRBV20-1	once	TRBJ1-4	-	TGCAGTGCCGTGAAAGCGGGGGAGGGTGAAAAACTGTTTTTT	CSAVKAGEGEKLFF
TRBV25-1	many	TRBJ1-4	-	TGTGCCAGCACCCCAGGGTGGAGCGGGGAAAAACTGTTTTTT	CASTPGWSGEKLFF
TRBV5-1	-	TRBJ2-7	TRBD1	TGCGCCAGCAGCCAACAGGGGTTCGGGTCCGAGCAGTACTTC	CASSQQGFGSEQYF
TRBV2	-	TRBJ1-1	-	TGTGCCAGCGGCTTAGAGAGGAACGCTGAAGCTTTCTTT	CASGLERNAEAFF
TRBV2	-	TRBJ2-3	-	TGTGCCAGCAGGTTACCCATAGAAACTGGCACAGATACGCAGTATTTT	CASRLPIETGTDTQYF
TRBV7-2	many	TRBJ1-1	-	TGTGCCAGCAGCTTAGGTCCGGGGATGAACACTGAAGCTTTCTTT	CASSLGPGMNTEAFF
TRBV7-8	-	TRBJ2-7	-	TGTGCCAGCAGTGGGTCCGGTACCTACGTGCAGTACTTC	CASSGSGTYVQYF
TRBV5-1	many	TRBJ1-3	-	TGCGCCAGCAGCTTAACCGGACCCATTTGGCCCGGAAACACCATATATTTT	CASSLTGPIWPGNTIYF
TRBV20-1	-	TRBJ2-3	-	TGCAGTGCACCCCATCTTGACAGCACAGATACGCAGTATTTT	CSAPHLDSTDTQYF
TRBV7-6	-	TRBJ2-2	-	TGTGCCAGCAGGTTAGGGCTGCAGACGGGGGAGCTGTTTTTT	CASRLGLQTGELFF